The sequence of this TCR beta chain was determined in a study of T cells in localized non-small cell lung cancer (dated by TCRdb to 2018 to 2021). Concerning the study at large: Comparing tumors with uninvolved tumor-adjacent lungs, the study looked at the T cell repertoires of hundreds of patients with early-stage NSCLC. The cohort comprised 200 to 300 treatment-naïve NSCLC patients with resected, localized lung tumors. Of the NSCLC patients, about 130 were male and about 97 were female, and the mean age was approximately 66 years.

Turning to this clone: There is no known antigen for this receptor. No base qualities exist here, and no much larger clone lies one base off it.

The immunoSEQ Assay was used to sequence TCR beta CDR3 regions from DNA. Per the authors' processing: To compute T cell density, TCR beta template counts were normalized to usable DNA, which was estimated by amplifying housekeeping genes. Using the preseqR package, richness was estimated by extrapolating to 120,000 templates for tissue samples and 400,000 templates for PBMC samples. Clonality was taken to be one minus Pielou's evenness. Tissue-enriched TCRs were identified by differential abundance testing using productive amino-acid clonotypes, minimum total count 5 and alpha 0.1. The Jaccard Index and the Morisita Overlap Index were used to measure how much the repertoires overlapped between compartments. GLIPH grouped TCR beta CDR3s together with public tetramer-defined viral CDR3s, and a viral motif had to include at least three viral sequences and also show V-gene enrichment. TCRdb took this table from immuneACCESS and kept in-frame rearrangements with V and J called. Such tables lack part of the clones; where checked against another copy, unresolved V genes explain under half of the gap, and the rest is unexplained. That table supplies the V and J calls and clone size; D and trimming were determined from the DNA. Across this sample there are under 9,500 clones, with roughly 94% seen only once. The ten most abundant clones make up 7.5% of the sample.

General conclusions and limits of the study: Higher T cell density in blood was associated with longer overall survival, whereas higher clonality in adjacent lung was associated with shorter survival. Because the study design was exploratory, TCR variables were selected using unadjusted p-values without false-discovery rate correction. Of the top 100 tumor clones, a median of roughly 56 were detected in paired uninvolved adjacent lung; 28 were also among that lung's top 100. Because multi-region tumor sequencing was not performed, intratumor heterogeneity could not be ruled out. Uninvolved tumor-adjacent lung showed the highest T cell clonality, higher than tumor, which suggests more focused antigenic responses in the uninvolved tumor-adjacent lung.

CDR1 SGHNT and CDR2 YYREEE were looked up in the germline V gene (reference sequence). Relative to germline, V is 4 bases shorter and J is 2 bases shorter, with 16 bases between their ends. The CDR3, from cysteine to phenylalanine, totals 15 residues. Just CDR3 DNA is preserved here, 45 bases in frame from base 1. At diagnosis, tumor, uninvolved tumor-adjacent lung and peripheral blood were collected and then preserved as a mix of FFPE and fresh-frozen material. For TCR repertoire profiling, blood samples were analyzed in the form of peripheral blood mononuclear cells. This specimen was peripheral blood, taken before any cancer treatment. This chain is built from TRBV5-4 and TRBJ2-7; TRBD2 is a possible D gene, resting on 6 matching bases. The TCR sequence derives from a woman aged 35 to 70 with stage I squamous cell lung carcinoma. The CDR3 region reads CASSPGVAPAYEQYF. The nucleotides are TGTGCCAGCAGCCCGGGGGTGGCTCCTGCCTACGAGCAGTACTTC.